These 4 T cell receptor beta chains came from one sample sequenced in a study of breast tumors, draining lymph nodes, adjacent tissues (dated by TCRdb to about 2016). The library was prepared using multiplex PCR. The listed sequencing device is Illumina HiSeq 2000. TCRdb ran its own pipeline on the public reads, namely fastp trimming at Q25 and MiXCR clone calling, and kept in-frame beta chains. Rows with a matching CDR3 protein are joined into one entry that keeps the most common DNA and genes. This sample holds more than 50,000 distinct CDR3 sequences; over 40% were observed only once. The ten most abundant clones make up about 11% of the sample. Material: breast tumor tissue. These receptors were obtained from a female donor with breast cancer. Some clones in this sample may be carry-over from other donors' samples.

The chain combines TRBV19 with TRBJ2-7; unclear D gene. Germline assignment: CDR1 LNHDA and CDR2 SQIVND (reference sequence). V was trimmed by 6 bases and J by 3 bases, leaving 12 bases between them. CDR3 length equals 13 residues. The chain's CDR3 is CASSRRLNYEQYF. CDR3 sequence (DNA): TGTGCCAGTAGCCGGCGTCTAAACTACGAGCAGTACTTC.

Notes on this clonotype: One base away lies a much larger clone, so this may be a sequencing read error. V and J are TRBV7-2 and TRBJ1-2; 8 nucleotides agree with TRBD1. Germline V gene sequence: CDR1 SGHTA, CDR2 FQGNSA. The CDR3 is 15 residues long. CDR3 in DNA: TGTGCCAGCGGCATACAGGGGGGGGCTAACTATGGCTACCCCTTC. Encoded protein: CASGIQGGANYGYPF.

This clonotype occurred many times. The CDR3 region is CSAGGRRHEKLFF. The CDR3 DNA sequence: TGCAGTGCTGGTGGCAGGAGGCACGAAAAACTGTTTTTT. The gene calls are TRBV20-1 and TRBJ1-4, with D unclear. The CDR3 is 13 residues long. Looked up from germline, CDR1 is DFQATT and CDR2 is SNEGSKA (reference sequence). Trimming left V 5 bases short and J 8 bases short, with 15 bases between.

This clonotype was counted at least ten times. The chain recombines TRBV6-6 with TRBJ1-5; maybe TRBD1 (6 bases). The CDR3 runs to 16 residues. Germline loops: CDR1 MNHNY, CDR2 SVGAGI (reference sequence). V dropped 2 bases and J dropped 6 bases, with 17 bases sitting between them. This CDR3 reads CASSYTPRGGSQPQHF. The CDR3 DNA reads as TGTGCCAGCAGTTACACGCCCAGGGGTGGGAGTCAGCCCCAGCATTTT.